The 24 T cell receptor beta chains in this list originate from one sample, sequenced in a study of blood T cell repertoires in COVID-19. The protocol was immunoSEQ multiplex PCR, while the TCRdb copy is restricted to in-frame clones and leaves out a portion. There are fewer than 350,000 clones in the sample; approximately 91% occur only once, and approximately 2.4% lies in the top ten. Sequencing input: PBMCs or T cells enriched from blood (not recorded which). The receptors derive from a middle-aged woman with acute COVID-19.

The chain is built from TRBV7-2 and TRBJ1-6; TRBD1 is a possible D gene (5 bases). Germline V gives CDR1 SGHTA, CDR2 FQGNSA. This CDR3 is 12 amino acids long. Deletions cut 3 bases from V and 13 bases from J, with 10 bases between. The CDR3 region is CASSFGALPLHF. The CDR3 nucleotides are TGTGCCAGCAGCTTTGGGGCGCTCCCCCTCCACTTT.

The chain has TRBV5-8 and TRBJ2-5; the match to TRBD2 covers 11 bases. V lost 4 bases, J lost 1 base, and 18 bases stayed unmatched. The CDR3 covers 20 residues. Germline lookup yields CDR1 SGHTS and CDR2 YDEGEE. The CDR3 sequence is CASSPDGTSGDGGFQETQYF. DNA for the CDR3: TGTGCCAGCAGCCCCGACGGGACTAGCGGAGATGGTGGATTCCAAGAGACCCAGTACTTC. The full variable domain, with the rest looked up from reference TRBV5-8 and TRBJ2-5, is EAGVTQSPTHLIKTRGQQATLRCSPISGHTSVYWYQQALGLGLQFLLWYDEGEERNRGNFPPRFSGRQFPNYSSELNVNALELEDSALYLCASSPDGTSGDGGFQETQYFGPGTRLLVL.

J is TRBJ2-3 and V is TRBV4-1, with 8 nucleotides matching TRBD1. Germline CDR1 reads MGHRA; CDR2 reads YSYEKL. This CDR3 is built from 16 residues. Unmatched junction bases numbered 3, after V lost 0 bases and J lost 1 base. The CDR3 loop reads CASSQEDRVRTDTQYF. The CDR3 DNA reads TGCGCCAGCAGCCAAGAGGACAGGGTGCGCACAGATACGCAGTATTTT.

This clone was counted once. This chain uses TRBV7-6 with TRBJ1-1, with a tentative D call TRBD1 (6 bases). The CDR3 consists of 14 residues. The germline CDR1 and CDR2 sequences are SGHVS and FNYEAQ. The germline V and J ends were trimmed by 5 bases and 3 bases, with 13 bases remaining between them. DNA of the CDR3: TGTGCCAGCAGCACTAGGGAGGGGGACACTGAAGCTTTCTTT. It is translated as CASSTREGDTEAFF. The complete variable domain, with remaining parts taken from reference TRBV7-6 and TRBJ1-1, reads GAGVSQSPRYKVTKRGQDVALRCDPISGHVSLYWYRQALGQGPEFLTYFNYEAQQDKSGLPNDRFSAERPEGSISTLTIQRTEQRDSAMYRCASSTREGDTEAFFGQGTRLTVV.

This clone was seen just once. The chain carries TRBV19 and TRBJ1-2; tentatively, D is TRBD1 (5 bases). The CDR3 totals 15 residues. The germline CDR1 and CDR2 sequences are LNHDA and SQIVND (reference sequence). Trimming cost V 8 bases and J 4 bases, with 20 bases left between them. The CDR3 sequence is CASRPRQRSLYGYTF. Here the CDR3 DNA reads TGTGCCAGTCGTCCTCGACAGCGATCCCTCTATGGCTACACCTTC. The whole variable domain, remainder taken from reference TRBV19 and TRBJ1-2, is DGGITQSPKYLFRKEGQNVTLSCEQNLNHDAMYWYRQDPGQGLRLIYYSQIVNDFQKGDIAEGYSVSREKKESFPLTVTSAQKNPTAFYLCASRPRQRSLYGYTFGSGTRLTVV.

This clone was seen a single time. The rearrangement uses TRBV10-1 and TRBJ2-5; D may be TRBD1 (9 bases). The germline gives CDR1 WNHNN, CDR2 SYGVQD (reference sequence). Trimming took off 7 bases at V and 4 bases at J, with 22 bases between the two ends. This CDR3 is built from 16 residues. CDR3 amino acids: CASTRGGQGCVETQYF. The CDR3 coding sequence is TGCGCCAGCACCCGGGGGGGACAGGGCTGTGTAGAGACCCAGTACTTC.

The CDR3 coding sequence is TGTGCCAGCAGTTACCGGACAGGGGAAAATGAAAAACTGTTTTTT. Amino acid sequence: CASSYRTGENEKLFF. V usage is TRBV6-5 and J usage is TRBJ1-4; 9 bases fit TRBD1. Trimming removed 2 bases from V and 5 bases from J; junction bases left unmatched: 3. The CDR3 is 15 amino acids. Germline values: CDR1 MNHEY, CDR2 SVGAGI.

The J gene is TRBJ1-2, the V gene TRBV11-3, with D possibly matching TRBD1 (5 bases). Trimming shortened V by 1 base and J by 1 base, and 10 bases separated the two germline ends. The CDR3 extends over 15 amino acids. Germline V CDR1 and CDR2: SGHNT, YENEEA. The CDR3 spells CASSLGRGNNYGYTF. The DNA of the CDR3 is TGTGCCAGCAGCTTAGGGAGGGGTAATAACTATGGCTACACCTTC.

This chain connects TRBV24-1 to TRBJ1-4; weak D call: TRBD1 (5 bases). The germline CDR1 and CDR2 sequences are KGHDR and SFDVKD. V gave up 7 bases and J gave up 8 bases, with 13 bases separating them. The CDR3 runs 13 residues. The DNA of the CDR3 is TGTGCCACCAGAGGGGCCGTGGGAGAAAAACTGTTTTTT. It codes for CATRGAVGEKLFF.

The CDR3 region has the DNA TGTGCCAGCAGTACAGGGCCCTCCTACAATGAGCAGTTCTTC. Amino acids: CASSTGPSYNEQFF. The rearrangement joins TRBV6-5 to TRBJ2-1; maybe TRBD1 (6 bases). From germline, CDR1 is MNHEY and CDR2 SVGAGI. Trimming left V 5 bases short and J 0 bases short, with 8 bases between. The CDR3 runs to 14 residues.

The genes are TRBV12-3 or TRBV12-4 and TRBJ2-1; D remains unclear. CDR3 size: 12 residues. V gave up 2 bases and J gave up 6 bases, with 5 bases separating them. CDR3 amino acids: CASSLTGNEQFF. CDR3 DNA sequence: TGTGCCAGCAGTTTAACCGGCAATGAGCAGTTCTTC.

V usage is TRBV23-1 and J usage is TRBJ1-1; 7 positions agree with TRBD1. TRBV23-1 is recorded as an ORF, its role being uncertain. Germline trimming cut 1 base from V and 0 bases from J; bases unmatched to any gene: 2. The CDR3 sequence is 15 residues long. The CDR3 DNA follows: TGCGCCAGCAGTCAATACAGGGGTGTGAACACTGAAGCTTTCTTT. It translates to CASSQYRGVNTEAFF.

The chain has TRBV19 and TRBJ2-2, with a weak D call TRBD1 (6 bases). Between the trimmed V and J ends, which lost 3 bases and 6 bases, there was a span of 8 bases. The CDR3 is 13 amino acids. Germline-derived CDR1 and CDR2 are LNHDA and SQIVND (reference sequence). The CDR3 here is CASSIWGPGELFF. The DNA for the CDR3 is TGTGCCAGTAGTATTTGGGGGCCCGGGGAGCTGTTTTTT.

CDR3 in amino acids: CAISESSTGWRGNTGELFF. The CDR3 nucleotides read TGTGCCATCAGTGAGTCGTCGACAGGGTGGAGGGGGAACACCGGGGAGCTGTTTTTT. This rearrangement joins TRBV10-3 to TRBJ2-2; a weak D match, TRBD1 (7 bases). Germline V CDR1 and CDR2: ENHRY, SYGVKD. V gave up 0 bases and J gave up 1 base, with 18 bases separating them. This CDR3 has 19 residues.

V gene TRBV5-4 combines with J gene TRBJ1-4; the match to TRBD1 covers 7 bases. Unmatched junction bases numbered 8, after V lost 4 bases and J lost 8 bases. The CDR3 has 14 residues. Germline loops: CDR1 SGHNT, CDR2 YYREEE (reference sequence). This CDR3 reads CASSHRDSQEKLFF. DNA for the CDR3: TGTGCCAGCAGCCACCGGGACAGCCAAGAAAAACTGTTTTTT.

This clone was observed once. The chain has TRBV2 and TRBJ1-1, with TRBD1 matching over 10 bases. V was pared by 7 bases and J by 3 bases, with 8 bases of the junction left unmatched. CDR1 SNHLY and CDR2 FYNNEI come from the germline V gene. CDR3 length: 15 residues. The chain's CDR3 is CASTKGGTGDTEAFF. The CDR3 DNA follows: TGTGCCAGCACCAAGGGGGGGACAGGGGACACTGAAGCTTTCTTT.

V is TRBV18 and J is TRBJ2-7, with a tentative D call TRBD1 (6 bases). Trimming took 4 bases from V and 7 from J, leaving 14 bases between them. CDR1 and CDR2 (germline): KGHSH, LQKENI. The CDR3 length is 13 residues. For the CDR3, the DNA is TGTGCCAGCTCACAATCCAGGGGCGGTGAGCAGTACTTC. Protein: CASSQSRGGEQYF.

This clone occurred once. V and J are TRBV5-6 and TRBJ2-7; 8 bases are a match to TRBD1. V was pared by 1 base and J by 2 bases, with 11 bases of the junction left unmatched. The CDR3 length is 17 residues. Germline lookup yields CDR1 SGHDT and CDR2 YYEEEE. The CDR3 region has the DNA TGTGCCAGCAGCTTGAGGGTCGTCACAGGGGGAGCCTACGAGCAGTACTTC. Translation: CASSLRVVTGGAYEQYF.

The rearrangement uses TRBV18 and TRBJ1-5; 9 positions match TRBD1. Losses at the gene ends were 4 bases for V and 3 bases for J; bases not matched to a gene: 1. The CDR3 runs 14 residues. Germline V lookup: CDR1 KGHSH, CDR2 LQKENI. The CDR3 coding sequence is TGTGCCAGCTCACGACAGGGGGACAATCAGCCCCAGCATTTT. As protein: CASSRQGDNQPQHF. Together with reference TRBV18 and TRBJ1-5, the CDR3 gives the full variable domain: NAGVMQNPRHLVRRRGQEARLRCSPMKGHSHVYWYRQLPEEGLKFMVYLQKENIIDESGMPKERFSAEFPKEGPSILRIQQVVRGDSAAYFCASSRQGDNQPQHFGDGTRLSIL.

The CDR3, as DNA: TGTGCCAGCATTTATAGCGGGGGCACCGGGGAGCTGTTTTTT. Its protein product is CASIYSGGTGELFF. The chain recombines TRBV28 with TRBJ2-2; 9 bases agree with TRBD2. The CDR3 is 14 amino acids. Germline trimming cut 7 bases from V and 4 bases from J; bases unmatched to any gene: 4. Germline V gene lookup returns CDR1 MDHEN and CDR2 SYDVKM. Full variable domain (outside the CDR3, taken from reference TRBV28 and TRBJ2-2): DVKVTQSSRYLVKRTGEKVFLECVQDMDHENMFWYRQDPGLGLRLIYFSYDVKMKEKGDIPEGYSVSREKKERFSLILESASTNQTSMYLCASIYSGGTGELFFGEGSRLTVL.

The gene calls are TRBV19 and TRBJ2-7, with D possibly being TRBD2 (5 bases). The V end lost 0 bases, the J end lost 1 base, and 7 bases lay between the germline ends. Germline CDR1 is LNHDA and CDR2 is SQIVND (reference sequence). This CDR3 has 14 amino acids. CDR3 in DNA: TGTGCCAGTAGTATAGATGCGGGTTCCTACGAGCAGTACTTC. Protein product: CASSIDAGSYEQYF.

The chain has TRBV4-1 and TRBJ1-4, with D maybe TRBD1 (6 bases). With 3 bases removed from V and 4 bases from J, the gap between germline ends came to 12 bases. This CDR3 spans 15 amino acids. The germline V gene encodes CDR1 MGHRA and CDR2 YSYEKL. The chain's CDR3 is CASSQIQGSNEKLFF. CDR3 DNA sequence: TGCGCCAGCAGCCAGATACAGGGAAGTAATGAAAAACTGTTTTTT.

The chain carries TRBV7-3 and TRBJ2-5, with 7 bases fitting TRBD1. Germline V gene sequence: CDR1 SGHTA, CDR2 FQGTGA. The CDR3 has 16 residues. With V trimmed by 0 bases and J by 5 bases, 9 bases remained unmatched. The CDR3 loop is CASSLTGRGNRETQYF. CDR3 sequence (DNA): TGTGCCAGCAGCTTAACTGGCAGGGGGAACCGGGAGACCCAGTACTTC.

This chain joins TRBV19 and TRBJ1-6; 9 bases agree with TRBD1. V shed 5 bases, J shed 13 bases, and the junction held 9 bases outside the gene matches. Germline values: CDR1 LNHDA, CDR2 SQIVND (reference sequence). The CDR3 is 14 amino acids. The CDR3 loop reads CASSEGTGFHPLHF. The CDR3 coding sequence is TGTGCCAGTAGTGAAGGGACAGGGTTTCACCCCCTCCACTTT.